This T cell receptor (beta chain) was recovered during a study of cytomegalovirus exposure and HLA in healthy donors. Findings and caveats of the study: High specificity and sensitivity for cytomegalovirus status were reported for the classifier.

Unmatched junction bases numbered 4, after V lost 0 bases and J lost 9 bases. CDR3 size: 15 residues. Per the germline V gene, CDR1 is SGHDT and CDR2 is YYEEEE. As to this clone: Its antigen is still unknown.

Clones were sequenced by immunoSEQ multiplex PCR, and TCRdb holds only the in-frame ones, with some missing. The sample lists some 100,000 clones, roughly 86% occurring once. Input material: PBMCs. The chain uses TRBV5-6 and TRBJ2-1, with TRBD1 identical over 12 bases. This clonotype was obtained from a man between 18 and 35 years old in good health and CMV-seronegative. CDR3 loop: CASSLEGQGAIEQFF. The DNA of the CDR3 is TGTGCCAGCAGCTTGGAGGGACAGGGGGCAATTGAGCAGTTCTTC.